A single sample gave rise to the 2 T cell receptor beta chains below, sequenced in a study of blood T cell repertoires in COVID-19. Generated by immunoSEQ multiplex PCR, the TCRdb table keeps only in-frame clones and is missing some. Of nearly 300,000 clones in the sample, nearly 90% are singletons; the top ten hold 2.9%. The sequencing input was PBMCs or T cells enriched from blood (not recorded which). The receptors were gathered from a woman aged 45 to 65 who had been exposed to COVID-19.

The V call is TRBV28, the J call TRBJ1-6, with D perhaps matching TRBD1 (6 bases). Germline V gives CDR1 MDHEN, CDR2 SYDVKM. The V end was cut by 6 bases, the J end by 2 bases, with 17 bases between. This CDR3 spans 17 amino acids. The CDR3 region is CASSPQGLSAYNSPLHF. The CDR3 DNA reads TGTGCCAGCAGCCCTCAGGGGCTCAGCGCCTATAATTCACCCCTCCACTTT.

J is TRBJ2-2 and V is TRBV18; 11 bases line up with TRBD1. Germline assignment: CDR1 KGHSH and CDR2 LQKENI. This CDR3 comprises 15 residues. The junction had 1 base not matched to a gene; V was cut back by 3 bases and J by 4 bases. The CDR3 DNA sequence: TGTGCCAGCTCACCCGGGACAGGGGGCACCGGGGAGCTGTTTTTT. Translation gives CASSPGTGGTGELFF.